This TCR beta chain was sequenced in a study of cytomegalovirus exposure and HLA in healthy donors. Across the study: Some 85 million unique TCRs, all from HLA-typed donors, were included in an early release of the data.

Germline-derived CDR1 and CDR2 are MGHDK and SYGVNS. The V and J ends lost 4 bases and 7 bases respectively, with 11 bases between them. The CDR3 loop spans 12 amino acids. Both 60 Vbeta primers and 13 Jbeta primers went into the PCR. Only in-frame clones appear in the TCRdb table, and some are missing; sequencing was by immunoSEQ multiplex PCR. Among 150,000 or so clones, about four fifths were seen once, and the ten largest hold under 1.1%. Regarding this clone: Its antigen remains unknown.

Study observations and caveats: Associated with cytomegalovirus, according to the listing, were 150 to 200 TCR beta chains. Reportedly, a later analysis found an Asian-associated ancestry cluster had fewer N-insertions than the roughly 700-donor mean. In a later analysis, most CMV-associated TCR beta chains appeared HLA-restricted.

The sequencing sample was made of PBMCs. The source is a man aged 25 to 45 in good health and CMV-seronegative. The chain has TRBV25-1 and TRBJ2-7, with D uncertain. The CDR3 DNA is TGTGCCAGCAGTGGTCAGACTGAGGAGCAGTACTTC. This codes for CASSGQTEEQYF.